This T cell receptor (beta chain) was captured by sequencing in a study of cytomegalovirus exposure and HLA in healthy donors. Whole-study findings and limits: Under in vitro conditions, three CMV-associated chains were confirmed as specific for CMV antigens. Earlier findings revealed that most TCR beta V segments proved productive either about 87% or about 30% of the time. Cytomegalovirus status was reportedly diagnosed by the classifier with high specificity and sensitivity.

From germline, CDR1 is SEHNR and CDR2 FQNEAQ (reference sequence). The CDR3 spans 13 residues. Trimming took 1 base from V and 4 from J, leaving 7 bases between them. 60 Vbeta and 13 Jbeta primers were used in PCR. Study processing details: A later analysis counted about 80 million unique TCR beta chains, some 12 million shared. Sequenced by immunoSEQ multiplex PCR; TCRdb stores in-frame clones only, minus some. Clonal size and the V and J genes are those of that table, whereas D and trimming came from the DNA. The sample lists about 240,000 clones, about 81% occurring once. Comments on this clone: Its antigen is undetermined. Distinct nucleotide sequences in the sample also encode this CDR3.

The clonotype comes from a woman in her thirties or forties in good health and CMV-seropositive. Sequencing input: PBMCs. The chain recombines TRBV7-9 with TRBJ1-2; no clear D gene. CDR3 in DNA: TGTGCCAGCAGCTTAGGGGGAGGCTATGGCTACACCTTC. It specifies CASSLGGGYGYTF.